The 24 T cell receptor beta chains below all came from one sample that was sequenced in a study of shared clonotypes between healthy human individuals. The assay was immunoSEQ multiplex PCR, and TCRdb's table has in-frame clones only and misses some. The table lists 1,400,000 or so clones, 98% of them singletons, with around 0.38% in the top ten. Source material: naive CD4+ T cells sorted from blood. Regarding subset: CD45RA+ positively selected. These receptors originate from a man aged 25 to 45 in good health.

Concerning this clone: In the same sample, other DNA sequences code for this CDR3. This chain links TRBV15 with TRBJ2-7; D gene ambiguous. Germline CDR1 LNHNV, CDR2 YYDKDF (reference sequence). This CDR3 is 13 amino acids long. Trimming left V 0 bases short and J 4 bases short, with 7 bases between. The CDR3 is CATSREGKYEQYF. The CDR3 nucleotides read TGTGCCACCAGCAGAGAAGGGAAATACGAGCAGTACTTC.

The V and J genes are TRBV5-1 and TRBJ2-5; no clear D. CDR1 is SGHRS, CDR2 YFSETQ, per germline. The CDR3 runs to 13 residues. V lost 0 bases to trimming and J lost 5 bases, with 8 bases between them. CDR3 loop: CASSLDMGETQYF. CDR3 nucleotides: TGCGCCAGCAGCTTGGACATGGGGGAGACCCAGTACTTC.

The V gene is TRBV27, the J gene TRBJ2-7; 8 bases line up with TRBD2. V lost 2 bases to trimming and J lost 7 bases; unmatched junction nucleotides: 10. The germline V gene encodes CDR1 MNHEY and CDR2 SMNVEV (reference sequence). This CDR3 is 15 amino acids long. CDR3 DNA: TGTGCCAGCAGTTTAGGCCCAGCGGGAGCTCGTGAGCAGTACTTC. The encoded protein is CASSLGPAGAREQYF.

The V call is TRBV18, the J call TRBJ2-2; 9 nucleotides align to TRBD1. V lost 3 bases and J lost 1; bases outside the gene matches: 3. From germline, CDR1 is KGHSH and CDR2 LQKENI. The CDR3 totals 16 residues. Written as DNA, the CDR3 is TGTGCCAGCTCACCCAGACAGGGGGTGAACACCGGGGAGCTGTTTTTT. Translated, it gives CASSPRQGVNTGELFF.

The chain is built from TRBV5-1 and TRBJ2-1; D unclear. The CDR3 spans 13 residues. Germline CDR1 reads SGHRS; CDR2 reads YFSETQ. V lost 3 bases and J lost 3, with 7 bases in between. This CDR3 reads CASSSDGYNEQFF. In DNA form, the CDR3 reads TGCGCCAGCAGCTCGGACGGCTACAATGAGCAGTTCTTC.

The V gene is TRBV7-9, the J gene TRBJ1-4; 9 bases agree with TRBD1. The CDR3 spans 17 residues. The germline CDR1 and CDR2 sequences are SEHNR and FQNEAQ (reference sequence). V lost 0 bases and J lost 5; bases outside the gene matches: 7. DNA of the CDR3: TGTGCCAGCAGCTTAGCGCGCGCCGGGACAGGGAATGAAAAACTGTTTTTT. Translating gives CASSLARAGTGNEKLFF.

The chain carries TRBV6-1 and TRBJ2-7; D not resolved. CDR3 size: 12 residues. V was shortened by 3 bases and J by 4 bases, with 7 bases between the two germline ends. In germline, CDR1 is MNHNS, CDR2 SASEGT. CDR3 DNA sequence: TGTGCCAGCAGTGACCTACGTTACGAGCAGTACTTC. Residues: CASSDLRYEQYF.

The chain is built from TRBV25-1 and TRBJ2-7; D may match TRBD1 or TRBD2 (5 bases each). Looked up from germline, CDR1 is MGHDK and CDR2 is SYGVNS. Between the trimmed V and J ends, which lost 3 bases and 2 bases, there was a span of 11 bases. The CDR3 sequence is 14 residues long. CDR3 bases: TGTGCCAGCAGTGACCCCCGAGGGGCCTACGAGCAGTACTTC. Translated, it gives CASSDPRGAYEQYF.

The genes are TRBV28 and TRBJ2-3, with 8 nucleotides matching TRBD2. In germline, CDR1 is MDHEN, CDR2 SYDVKM. The length of the CDR3 is 14 residues. V trimming: 11 bases; J trimming: 1 base; junction bases outside the gene matches: 8. This chain's CDR3 is CARPPAGGTDTQYF. In DNA form, the CDR3 reads TGTGCCCGCCCCCCAGCGGGAGGCACAGATACGCAGTATTTT.

The chain links TRBV11-2 to TRBJ2-7, with 13 bases aligning to TRBD2. The CDR3 is 17 amino acids. Germline V CDR1 and CDR2: SGHAT, FQNNGV. Unmatched junction bases numbered 7, after V lost 2 bases and J lost 3 bases. The CDR3 sequence: CASSLHGLAGAGYEQYF. CDR3 DNA sequence: TGTGCCAGCAGCTTACACGGACTAGCGGGAGCAGGCTACGAGCAGTACTTC.

The chain has TRBV11-2 and TRBJ2-1, with unresolved D. V was shortened by 5 bases and J by 2 bases, with 7 bases between the two germline ends. The V gene's germline CDR1 is SGHAT and CDR2 FQNNGV. This CDR3 has 13 residues. Here the CDR3 reads CASSGEAYNEQFF. The CDR3 DNA reads as TGTGCCAGCAGCGGTGAAGCCTACAATGAGCAGTTCTTC.

The chain joins TRBV5-1 to TRBJ2-7, with 9 bases identical to TRBD2. Trimming at V came to 7 bases and at J to 6 bases, leaving 17 bases not matched to a gene. In germline, CDR1 is SGHRS, CDR2 YFSETQ. CDR3 size: 16 residues. The CDR3 here is CASCPGLAPPTAEQYF. The CDR3 DNA sequence: TGCGCCAGCTGTCCGGGACTAGCCCCACCCACGGCCGAGCAGTACTTC.

The chain joins TRBV9 to TRBJ1-2; possibly TRBD1 for D (6 bases). Deletions cut 1 base from V and 5 bases from J, with 9 bases between. Germline values: CDR1 SGDLS, CDR2 YYNGEE. This CDR3 contains 13 residues. CDR3 region: CASSVKGGYGYTF. CDR3 nucleotide sequence: TGTGCCAGCAGCGTAAAGGGGGGGTATGGCTACACCTTC.

The rearrangement links TRBV28 to TRBJ1-1; no clear D. The germline V gene encodes CDR1 MDHEN and CDR2 SYDVKM. V lost 3 bases to trimming and J lost 8 bases, with 16 bases between them. This CDR3 region has 14 residues. CDR3 bases: TGTGCCAGCAGTTTTTATCGTCGGCAGCCCGAAGCTTTCTTT. Amino acid sequence: CASSFYRRQPEAFF.

This clone showed up just once. The chain carries TRBV11-2 and TRBJ1-3, with 7 nucleotides matching TRBD1. Germline V gene sequence: CDR1 SGHAT, CDR2 FQNNGV. The CDR3 length is 15 residues. The trim removed 6 bases at V and 0 bases at J, leaving 5 bases unmatched. The CDR3 protein is CASRLQGNSGNTIYF. The CDR3, as DNA: TGTGCCAGCAGGTTACAGGGGAACTCTGGAAACACCATATATTTT.

The chain uses TRBV29-1 and TRBJ1-2; maybe TRBD1 (5 bases). The CDR3 length is 15 residues. Germline lookup yields CDR1 SQVTM and CDR2 ANQGSEA. The V gene lost 4 bases and the J gene lost 0 bases, with 15 bases spanning the gap. The CDR3 DNA follows: TGCAGCGTTGCTAATTCGGGACCCACTAACTATGGCTACACCTTC. Protein sequence: CSVANSGPTNYGYTF.

Details on this clone: Other DNA sequences in this sample translate to the same CDR3. The rearrangement links TRBV18 to TRBJ2-7; D is unclear. Trimming left V 3 bases short and J 2 bases short, with 5 bases between. CDR3 length: 12 residues. From germline, CDR1 is KGHSH and CDR2 LQKENI. CDR3 sequence: CASSPRAYEQYF. For the CDR3, the DNA is TGTGCCAGCTCACCCCGAGCCTACGAGCAGTACTTC.

Of note for this clone: Other DNA sequences in the sample encode the same CDR3. This chain uses TRBV10-3 with TRBJ2-2; perhaps TRBD2 as D (5 bases). Germline values: CDR1 ENHRY, CDR2 SYGVKD. This CDR3 contains 11 residues. V was pared by 8 bases and J by 6 bases, with 7 bases between. CDR3 DNA: TGTGCCATCCGAGGGTCCGGGGAGCTGTTTTTT. Its translation: CAIRGSGELFF.

V usage is TRBV27 and J usage is TRBJ2-7, with 9 positions matching TRBD2. V gave up 8 bases and J gave up 2 bases; unmatched junction bases: 4. The CDR3 is made up of 13 amino acids. Germline V gives CDR1 MNHEY, CDR2 SMNVEV (reference sequence). This chain's CDR3 is CASGPSGTYEQYF. In DNA, the CDR3 is TGTGCCAGCGGACCTAGCGGGACCTACGAGCAGTACTTC.

This chain uses TRBV11-2 with TRBJ2-7; D is uncertain. This CDR3 spans 13 amino acids. In germline, CDR1 is SGHAT, CDR2 FQNNGV. Trimming took 7 bases from V and 3 from J, leaving 13 bases between them. CDR3 bases: TGTGCCAGCAAGAGTACAGACGGCTACGAGCAGTACTTC. The encoded protein is CASKSTDGYEQYF.

This clone was detected once. The V call is TRBV30, the J call TRBJ2-1; TRBD2 matches at 12 bases. The J segment lost 10 bases and the V segment lost 2 bases, leaving 3 bases of the junction unmatched. In germline, CDR1 is GTSNPN, CDR2 SVGIG (reference sequence). This CDR3 has 13 residues. The CDR3 sequence is CAWSNLAGGEQFF. The CDR3 bases are TGTGCCTGGAGTAACCTAGCGGGAGGGGAGCAGTTCTTC. The whole variable domain, remainder taken from reference TRBV30 and TRBJ2-1, is SQTIHQWPATLVQPVGSPLSLECTVEGTSNPNLYWYRQAAGRGLQLLFYSVGIGQISSEVPQNLSASRPQDRQFILSSKKLLLSDSGFYLCAWSNLAGGEQFFGPGTRLTVL.

V usage is TRBV27 and J usage is TRBJ2-1; D is unresolved. Germline values: CDR1 MNHEY, CDR2 SMNVEV (reference sequence). The CDR3 extends over 13 amino acids. V was clipped by 2 bases and J by 5 bases, with 7 bases between them. CDR3 coding DNA: TGTGCCAGCAGTTTACTTACAAACAATGAGCAGTTCTTC. Amino acid sequence: CASSLLTNNEQFF.

The J gene is TRBJ2-7, the V gene TRBV11-2; D is perhaps TRBD1 (5 bases). Germline V gives CDR1 SGHAT, CDR2 FQNNGV. Trimming cost V 5 bases and J 2 bases, with 13 bases left between them. The CDR3 is 14 amino acids. CDR3 nucleotide sequence: TGTGCCAGCAGCCTCACCGACAGTACCTACGAGCAGTACTTC. This translates into CASSLTDSTYEQYF.

The V gene is TRBV28, the J gene TRBJ1-5; D gene unclear. The CDR3 totals 14 residues. CDR1 and CDR2 from the germline V gene are MDHEN and SYDVKM. Trimming stripped 1 base from V and 7 bases from J, with 11 bases between. Here the CDR3 DNA reads TGTGCCAGCAGTTTATCTCCGGGTATCCAGCCCCAGCATTTT. Translated: CASSLSPGIQPQHF.